The rows below give T cell receptor beta chains drawn from one sample of a study of cytomegalovirus exposure and HLA in healthy donors. Here immunoSEQ multiplex PCR was the method, and the copy in TCRdb shows in-frame clones only, minus some. The table records 100,000 to 150,000 clones, around 77% of them present only once. The sequenced sample was PBMCs. These receptors all stem from a woman in her 40s in good health and CMV-seropositive. Each CDR3 is given with its conserved first and last residue. Fields, in order: CDR3 DNA, CDR3 protein, V gene, J gene, D gene, clone size. The D gene is left open where the match is weak. Part of the rows lack a size; the others show once, few, many or a class for expanded clones.

TGTGCCAGCAGCTTGGGGACAGGGACTAACGAGCAGTACTTC	CASSLGTGTNEQYF	TRBV11-2	TRBJ2-7	TRBD1	NA
TGTGCCAGCAGCCGCTACTCCCCCACCAGGGAGCAGTTCTTC	CASSRYSPTREQFF	TRBV5-4	TRBJ2-1	NA	NA
TGTGCCAGCAGTGATCAAGACAGGGTTGGAAACACCATATATTTT	CASSDQDRVGNTIYF	TRBV6-1	TRBJ1-3	TRBD1	NA
TGTGCCAGCACCCAATTCACAGATACGCAGTATTTT	CASTQFTDTQYF	TRBV6-1	TRBJ2-3	NA	many
TGTGCCAGCAGTTTACCCCGCGGCGAGACCCAGTACTTC	CASSLPRGETQYF	TRBV6-7	TRBJ2-5	NA	NA
TGTGCCAGCAGCCCTTCAGGGAGGCCTAATGAAAAACTGTTTTTT	CASSPSGRPNEKLFF	TRBV5-6	TRBJ1-4	NA	NA
TGTGCCAGCACCCCGTTGCGCGGGGAGCTGTTTTTT	CASTPLRGELFF	TRBV27	TRBJ2-2	NA	NA
TGTGCCTGGAGCTTGACAGGGCCCCCCTCTGGGGCCAACGTCCTGACTTTC	CAWSLTGPPSGANVLTF	TRBV30	TRBJ2-6	TRBD1	NA
TGTGCCAGCACACAGGGGGGGGACGCGACTGAAGCTTTCTTT	CASTQGGDATEAFF	TRBV7-9	TRBJ1-1	TRBD1	few
TGTGCCAGCAGCTTGGGGACAGGGGTCGGGGAGCTGTTTTTT	CASSLGTGVGELFF	TRBV11-2	TRBJ2-2	TRBD1	NA
TGCGCCAGCAGCCAAGGGACAGCGAAGGATGGAAACACCATATATTTT	CASSQGTAKDGNTIYF	TRBV4-1	TRBJ1-3	NA	NA
TGCGCCAGCAGCATCGGAGCGGGAGGTTCCTACGAGCAGTACTTC	CASSIGAGGSYEQYF	TRBV4-1	TRBJ2-7	TRBD2	NA
TGTGCCACCCGCCGGCCCCGACAGGAAGAGACCCAGTACTTC	CATRRPRQEETQYF	TRBV7-9	TRBJ2-5	NA	NA
TGTGCCAGCAGCTCACTCATAGCGTACACTGAAGCTTTCTTT	CASSSLIAYTEAFF	TRBV14	TRBJ1-1	NA	NA
TGTGCCAGCAGGTCCTATACAGATACGCAGTATTTT	CASRSYTDTQYF	TRBV2	TRBJ2-3	NA	NA
TGTGCCAGCAGCCCCGGACTAGCGGGGGCCTACGAGCAGTACTTC	CASSPGLAGAYEQYF	TRBV4-2	TRBJ2-7	TRBD2	NA
TGCGCCACCCTGGGACAGGGGAGGGAGTACACTGAAGCTTTCTTT	CATLGQGREYTEAFF	TRBV5-1	TRBJ1-1	TRBD1	NA
TGTGCCAGCAGTTTGAGCCTCTCTGGAAACACCATATATTTT	CASSLSLSGNTIYF	TRBV28	TRBJ1-3	NA	NA
TGTGCCAGTCTCCCACTCCGTAGCGGAGAGTACACCGGGGAGCTGTTTTTT	CASLPLRSGEYTGELFF	TRBV19	TRBJ2-2	NA	NA
TGTGCCAGCAGCCCCCGGGACACAGGGACTGAAGCTTTCTTT	CASSPRDTGTEAFF	TRBV7-8	TRBJ1-1	NA	few
TGTGCCAGCAGACCTAGCGGTTCTTCCCCGGGGAGGGAGCAGTACTTC	CASRPSGSSPGREQYF	TRBV27	TRBJ2-7	TRBD2	NA
TGTGCCAGCAGCCCGGAGGGGCTGTGGGGAAACACCATATATTTT	CASSPEGLWGNTIYF	TRBV11-2	TRBJ1-3	NA	NA
TGTGCCAGTAGTCCCACTCCCGGGGAGCCGTCCTACGAGCAGTACTTC	CASSPTPGEPSYEQYF	TRBV19	TRBJ2-7	NA	NA
TGCGCCAGCAGTGATTTAGCGTCCACCTACGAGCAGTACTTC	CASSDLASTYEQYF	TRBV10-2	TRBJ2-7	NA	NA
TGTGCCAGCAGCTTAGAAGTTCGGTCCCATGAGCAGTTCTTC	CASSLEVRSHEQFF	TRBV7-2	TRBJ2-1	NA	NA
TGTGCCTGGAGTAATGGTGGACATTATAATTCACCCCTCCACTTT	CAWSNGGHYNSPLHF	TRBV30	TRBJ1-6	NA	NA
TGTGCCAGCAGCTCCGCCAGGCCTTGGTACAATGAGCAGTTCTTC	CASSSARPWYNEQFF	TRBV7-2	TRBJ2-1	NA	NA
TGTGCCAGCAGTTCAAACGAGTTGATCGGCGAGCAGTACTTC	CASSSNELIGEQYF	TRBV27	TRBJ2-7	NA	NA
TGCGCCAGCAGCTTGGGCGCAGGGGCTGTGAGTGAAAAACTGTTTTTT	CASSLGAGAVSEKLFF	TRBV5-1	TRBJ1-4	NA	NA
TGTGCCAGCAGTGACAGGGAAGGCCAGCCCCAGCATTTT	CASSDREGQPQHF	TRBV2	TRBJ1-5	NA	NA
TGTGCCAGTAGTATGGTAGGCGGGAGAGGTGAGCAGTTCTTC	CASSMVGGRGEQFF	TRBV19	TRBJ2-1	TRBD2	NA
TGTGCCAGCAGCTTCCAGGTCGGCACAGATACGCAGTATTTT	CASSFQVGTDTQYF	TRBV5-6	TRBJ2-3	NA	NA
TGTGCCAGCAGCTCCGGACAGGGAGTATCCTACGAGCAGTACTTC	CASSSGQGVSYEQYF	TRBV11-2	TRBJ2-7	TRBD1	NA
TGTGCCAGCTCACCAAGTAGGGGGCAAGGAAACACCATATATTTT	CASSPSRGQGNTIYF	TRBV18	TRBJ1-3	TRBD1	few
TGTGCTAGCAGCTTAGGGGGCCCTAATGAAAAACTGTTTTTT	CASSLGGPNEKLFF	TRBV7-7	TRBJ1-4	TRBD1	once
TGTGCCAGCAGCTTGGTGACAGCGGGAGAAGACGAGCAGTACTTC	CASSLVTAGEDEQYF	TRBV5-6	TRBJ2-7	TRBD2	few